The clone carrying this T cell receptor beta chain was counted a few times. Its specificity is unknown. Both 60 Vbeta primers and 13 Jbeta primers went into the PCR. The protocol was immunoSEQ multiplex PCR, while the TCRdb copy is restricted to in-frame clones and leaves out a portion. The sample contains about 160,000 clones, more than 75% of which appear only once. This specimen belongs to a study of cytomegalovirus exposure and HLA in healthy donors. Across the study: The study placed about 86% of its approximately 360 genotyped donors in the Caucasian-associated ancestry cluster. General study points: In a later analysis, V- and J-gene trimming of beta chains associated with a DCLRE1C missense variant, replicated independently.

Each of the donors was a healthy bone marrow donor. Trimming cost V 5 bases and J 0 bases, with 14 bases left between them. This CDR3 has 15 amino acids. Germline V lookup: CDR1 SGHRS, CDR2 YFSETQ. The chain is built from TRBV5-1 and TRBJ1-1, with a possible D match to TRBD1 (5 bases). This clonotype was obtained from a girl aged 2 to 10 in good health and CMV-seropositive. Sequenced input: PBMCs. The CDR3 loop is CASSKTRVMNTEAFF. CDR3 bases: TGCGCCAGCAGTAAAACCAGGGTTATGAACACTGAAGCTTTCTTT.